These 20 T cell receptor beta chains were all obtained from the same sample, sequenced in a study of blood T cells in healthy people across ages. Combining a sample-barcoded 5' primer with a J-beta primer mix, a second PCR ran for about 7 to 12 cycles. TCRdb fed the 5' RACE reads into MiXCR, producing one record per CDR3 protein. Here the sample spans around 1.5 million distinct CDR3 sequences, roughly 40% being singletons. The sample comprised blood. The receptors originated from a woman aged 18-30 years in good health.

This clonotype was seen just once. The gene calls are TRBV5-1 and TRBJ2-3, with D possibly TRBD2 on 6 matching bases. The length of the CDR3 is 16 residues. Trimming cost V 0 bases and J 6 bases, with 17 bases left between them. Germline lookup yields CDR1 SGHRS and CDR2 YFSETQ. The chain's CDR3 is CASSLEPGSRVDTQYF. In DNA form, the CDR3 reads TGCGCCAGCAGCTTGGAACCCGGGAGCCGGGTTGATACGCAGTATTTT.

There are a few counts of this clonotype. A much larger clone lies one base from this, so it may be a read error. The chain is built from TRBV20-1 and TRBJ2-7, with D perhaps assigned TRBD1 or TRBD2 (6 bases each). The ends were cut back, 5 bases at V and 5 bases at J, with 16 bases in the middle. The CDR3 is 13 residues long. The V gene's germline CDR1 is DFQATT and CDR2 SNEGSKA (reference sequence). The CDR3 here is CSAVRPGEDEQYF. The CDR3 DNA reads as TGCAGTGCTGTCAGGCCAGGGGAGGACGAGCAGTACTTC.

A few counts support this clonotype. The rearrangement joins TRBV27 to TRBJ2-5; 8 positions match TRBD1. V dropped 2 bases and J dropped 5; count of bases not matched to a gene: 7. The V gene's germline CDR1 is MNHEY and CDR2 SMNVEV (reference sequence). The CDR3 is 15 amino acids. The CDR3 sequence is CASSLAQGARETQYF. CDR3 nucleotides: TGTGCCAGCAGTTTAGCCCAGGGGGCTCGGGAGACCCAGTACTTC.

The chain links TRBV9 to TRBJ1-1, with D unresolved. The CDR3 runs to 17 residues. Deletions cut 0 bases from V and 0 bases from J, with 15 bases between. CDR1 is SGDLS and CDR2 is YYNGEE in the germline V gene. CDR3 nucleotide sequence: TGTGCCAGCAGCGTAGCTAGCTCAGGAGTAATGAACACTGAAGCTTTCTTT. Protein: CASSVASSGVMNTEAFF.

This chain joins TRBV11-2 and TRBJ2-3, with D possibly matching TRBD2 (6 bases). Germline CDR1 is SGHAT and CDR2 is FQNNGV. The ends were cut back, 8 bases at V and 0 bases at J, with 27 bases in the middle. The CDR3 length is 19 residues. CDR3 sequence: CASRPAYRETYTSTDTQYF. The CDR3 nucleotides read TGTGCCAGCCGCCCCGCATACCGGGAGACCTATACAAGCACAGATACGCAGTATTTT. Full variable domain (missing parts from reference TRBV11-2 and TRBJ2-3): EAGVAQSPRYKIIEKRQSVAFWCNPISGHATLYWYQQILGQGPKLLIQFQNNGVVDDSQLPKDRFSAERLKGVDSTLKIQPAKLEDSAVYLCASRPAYRETYTSTDTQYFGPGTRLTVL.

This clonotype occurred a few times. The genes are TRBV28 and TRBJ1-5; the D is unclear. The CDR3 totals 16 residues. Trimming removed 2 bases at V and 5 bases at J, with 16 bases between. Looked up from germline, CDR1 is MDHEN and CDR2 is SYDVKM. The CDR3 is CASSLGRAQWYQPQHF. DNA of the CDR3: TGTGCCAGCAGTTTAGGGCGAGCCCAATGGTATCAGCCCCAGCATTTT.

The rearrangement links TRBV6-5 to TRBJ2-7; no clear D. CDR1 MNHEY and CDR2 SVGAGI come from the germline V gene. The CDR3 loop spans 16 amino acids. Between the trimmed V and J ends, which lost 8 bases and 2 bases, there was a span of 22 bases. CDR3 sequence (DNA): TGTGCCAGCTCGCACGGCAAGGATTTGAGGCCCTACGAGCAGTACTTC. Translating gives CASSHGKDLRPYEQYF.

This clonotype was found a few times. The junction departs from the called germline gene at one end, perhaps through a read error. This rearrangement joins TRBV20-1 to TRBJ2-1; TRBD1 or TRBD2 may be the D gene (5 bases each). The CDR3 spans 12 residues. Germline CDR1 reads DFQATT; CDR2 reads SNEGSKA (reference sequence). This CDR3 is CSARGADNEQFF. CDR3 coding DNA: TGCAGTGCCAGAGGGGCGGACAATGAGCAGTTCTTC.

This clonotype has just a few counts. J is TRBJ1-1 and V is TRBV2; D possibly corresponds to TRBD1 (5 bases). The V end lost 1 base, the J end lost 6 bases, and 12 bases lay between the germline ends. The CDR3 is 14 residues long. Per the germline V gene, CDR1 is SNHLY and CDR2 is FYNNEI. The CDR3 DNA sequence: TGTGCCAGCAGTGAAGTATGGGGCCCTCCTGAAGCTTTCTTT. Translated, it gives CASSEVWGPPEAFF.

This clonotype has more than one count but fewer than ten. J is TRBJ1-2 and V is TRBV20-1; 7 bases match TRBD1. Germline assignment: CDR1 DFQATT and CDR2 SNEGSKA (reference sequence). With 5 bases clipped from V and 4 bases from J, the junction kept 7 bases outside the gene matches. The CDR3 spans 13 residues. CDR3 sequence reads: CSADDRVGYGYTF. In DNA, the CDR3 is TGCAGTGCTGACGACAGGGTGGGCTATGGCTACACCTTC.

This clonotype was seen a handful of times. The chain combines TRBV6-2 or TRBV6-3 with TRBJ2-7; D uncertain. Per germline, CDR1 MNHEY and CDR2 SVGEGT. V lost 5 bases and J 2 bases, leaving 10 bases between the germline ends. This CDR3 is built from 13 residues. This chain's CDR3 is CASSQLSPYEQYF. In DNA form, the CDR3 reads TGTGCCAGCAGTCAACTATCCCCCTACGAGCAGTACTTC.

This chain uses TRBV15 with TRBJ2-5, with 9 positions matching TRBD2. Germline V gives CDR1 LNHNV, CDR2 YYDKDF (reference sequence). V was pared by 0 bases and J by 11 bases, with 13 bases of the junction left unmatched. CDR3 length: 16 residues. CDR3 bases: TGTGCCACCAGCAGAGACACACCGGGACTAGCAAATGAGCAGTACTTC. It translates to CATSRDTPGLANEQYF.

About this clonotype: The junction shows a germline mismatch at one end, possibly a read error. The rearrangement joins TRBV27 to TRBJ1-2; D perhaps matches TRBD1 (6 bases). The length of the CDR3 is 15 residues. Germline CDR1 MNHEY, CDR2 SMNVEV (reference sequence). The CDR3 nucleotides are TGCGCCAGCAGTCCAAACTTGGGACAAGGGTATGGCTACACCTTC. Translating gives CASSPNLGQGYGYTF.

J is TRBJ1-1 and V is TRBV28; 8 bases are a match to TRBD1. Germline V gene sequence: CDR1 MDHEN, CDR2 SYDVKM. J gave up 3 bases and V 7 bases, and 16 bases lay outside the gene matches. The CDR3 extends over 17 amino acids. The CDR3 sequence is CASNVPPSTGADTEAFF. The DNA of the CDR3 is TGTGCCAGCAACGTCCCTCCATCGACAGGGGCCGACACTGAAGCTTTCTTT.

The V gene is TRBV6-2 or TRBV6-3, the J gene TRBJ2-3; TRBD1 or TRBD2 may be the D gene (5 bases each). CDR1 is MNHEY and CDR2 is SVGEGT in the germline V gene. The CDR3 covers 15 residues. V shed 3 bases and J shed 1 base, with 11 bases lying between them. The CDR3: CASSYLGVGTDTQYF. The CDR3 DNA follows: TGTGCCAGCAGTTATCTGGGGGTAGGCACAGATACGCAGTATTTT.

This clonotype came up a few times. The chain employs TRBV5-6 and TRBJ2-7; D is undetermined. Germline CDR1 is SGHDT and CDR2 is YYEEEE. This CDR3 has 14 amino acids. Deletions cut 1 base from V and 3 bases from J, with 11 bases between. CDR3 protein: CASSLWVLNYEQYF. CDR3 coding DNA: TGTGCCAGCAGCTTGTGGGTCCTAAACTACGAGCAGTACTTC.

This clonotype was seen a handful of times. The gene calls are TRBV4-1 and TRBJ1-5, with no clear D. Germline CDR1 reads MGHRA; CDR2 reads YSYEKL. With 0 bases removed from V and 7 bases from J, the gap between germline ends came to 7 bases. The CDR3 totals 13 residues. CDR3 DNA: TGCGCCAGCAGCCAAGACGTCGGACAGCCCCAGCATTTT. Its translation: CASSQDVGQPQHF.

This clonotype was counted at least ten times. This CDR3 reads CASSQVQMGNEKLFF. The DNA of the CDR3 is TGTGCCAGCAGCCAAGTTCAGATGGGCAATGAAAAACTGTTTTTT. The J gene is TRBJ1-4, the V gene TRBV3-1; D gene unclear. Looked up from germline, CDR1 is LGHDT and CDR2 is YNNKEL (reference sequence). The CDR3 loop spans 15 amino acids. V shed 1 base and J shed 5 bases, with 11 bases lying between them.

V and J are TRBV9 and TRBJ1-2; D call uncertain. Germline CDR1 is SGDLS and CDR2 is YYNGEE. This CDR3 has 12 residues. Trimming left V 4 bases short and J 8 bases short, with 12 bases between. The CDR3 sequence is CASSPGQTGYTF. CDR3 coding DNA: TGTGCCAGCAGCCCTGGCCAGACCGGCTACACCTTC.

This chain joins TRBV7-9 and TRBJ1-2; D ambiguous. The CDR3 spans 15 residues. CDR1 SEHNR and CDR2 FQNEAQ come from the germline V gene (reference sequence). Trimming pared 5 bases from V and 0 bases from J, leaving 13 bases between. The CDR3 here is CASSARLTANYGYTF. The CDR3 nucleotides read TGTGCCAGCAGCGCACGATTGACGGCTAACTATGGCTACACCTTC.